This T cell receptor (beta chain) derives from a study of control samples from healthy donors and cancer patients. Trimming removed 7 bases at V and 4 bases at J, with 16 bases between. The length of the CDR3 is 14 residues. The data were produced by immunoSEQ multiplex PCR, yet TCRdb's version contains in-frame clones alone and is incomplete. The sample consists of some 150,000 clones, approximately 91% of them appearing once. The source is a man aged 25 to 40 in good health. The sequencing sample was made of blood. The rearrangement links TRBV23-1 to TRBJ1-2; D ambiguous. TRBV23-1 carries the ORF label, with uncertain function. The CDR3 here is CASIKSKPSYGYTF. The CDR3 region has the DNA TGCGCCAGCATAAAGTCTAAGCCTAGCTATGGCTACACCTTC.